This T cell receptor (beta chain) emerged from a study of blood T cell repertoires in COVID-19. Study in general: Sites in the United States, Italy and Spain provided acute and convalescent COVID-19 samples. In each case, the material was cDNA or gDNA derived from T cells, B-cell-depleted T cells, or PBMCs.

To note about this clone: At one end the junction does not follow the germline gene, possibly because of a read error.

Authors' analysis steps: The assay estimated nucleated cells by amplifying reference gene primers. Method: immunoSEQ multiplex PCR; TCRdb's copy keeps in-frame clones and lacks some. V and J calls and clone size are as listed in that table; D and trimming were resolved from the DNA. The sample consists of under 140,000 clones, around nine tenths of them appearing once. Sequencing was carried out using peripheral blood. This receptor was obtained from a human donor in a cohort sampled during active COVID-19.

The CDR3, as DNA: TGTGCTAGCAGCTTGGACAGGCGGGGCGAGCAGTACTTC. It yields the protein CASSLDRRGEQYF. The rearrangement uses TRBV7-7 and TRBJ2-7, with D possibly matching TRBD1 (7 bases). The CDR3 totals 13 residues. Germline assignment: CDR1 SSHAT and CDR2 FNYEAQ (reference sequence).